This T cell receptor beta chain comes out of a study of cytomegalovirus exposure and HLA in healthy donors. PCR employed 60 Vbeta and 13 Jbeta primers. Libraries were prepared by immunoSEQ multiplex PCR; TCRdb keeps only in-frame clonotypes and omits some of them. The table lists under 65,000 clones, 70% to 85% of them singletons. The germline CDR1 and CDR2 sequences are SQVTM and ANQGSEA. The ends were cut back, 4 bases at V and 7 bases at J, with 11 bases in the middle. This CDR3 is built from 13 residues. The clonotype was recovered from a man aged 45-65 years in good health and CMV-seronegative. The chain uses TRBV29-1 and TRBJ1-6; tentative D call: TRBD1 (6 bases). The sequencing input was PBMCs. The CDR3 DNA follows: TGCAGCGTTGGGTCAGGGGAAAATTCACCCCTCCACTTT. It codes for CSVGSGENSPLHF.